These 22 T cell receptor beta chains were all obtained from the same sample, sequenced in a study of cytomegalovirus exposure and HLA in healthy donors. The study ran its PCR with 60 Vbeta and 13 Jbeta primers. Sequenced by immunoSEQ multiplex PCR; TCRdb stores in-frame clones only, minus some. The repertoire includes around 77,000 clones, around 78% of them detected once, and 3% to 3.5% sits in the top ten. The sample consisted of PBMCs. The receptor source for this set is a man between 35 and 55 years old in good health and CMV-seronegative.

The genes are TRBV30 and TRBJ1-2, with 7 bases aligning to TRBD1. CDR1 and CDR2 from the germline V gene are GTSNPN and SVGIG (reference sequence). V was pared by 4 bases and J by 7 bases, with 9 bases of the junction left unmatched. This CDR3 has 13 amino acids. This CDR3 reads CAWNGQVYSGYTF. In nucleotides, the CDR3 is TGTGCCTGGAACGGACAGGTCTATAGTGGCTACACCTTC.

This clone turned up a few times. The J gene is TRBJ1-2, the V gene TRBV6-5; D is possibly TRBD1 (6 bases). The germline gives CDR1 MNHEY, CDR2 SVGAGI. The V end lost 6 bases, the J end lost 8 bases, and 13 bases lay between the germline ends. The CDR3 consists of 12 residues. CDR3 nucleotide sequence: TGTGCCAGCAGCGACAGGTCTTGGGGCTACACCTTC. Protein: CASSDRSWGYTF.

For this clone: A junction end diverges from the germline sequence, so it may reflect a read error. V usage is TRBV19 and J usage is TRBJ1-2; TRBD1 agrees at 9 bases. Germline values: CDR1 LNHDA, CDR2 SQIVND (reference sequence). The CDR3 loop spans 15 amino acids. CDR3 residues: CASRIFPGQGYGYPF. CDR3 bases: TGTGCCAGTAGAATTTTTCCGGGACAGGGCTATGGCTACCCCTTC.

V gene TRBV6-5 combines with J gene TRBJ1-1, with D perhaps matching TRBD1 (6 bases). Per the germline V gene, CDR1 is MNHEY and CDR2 is SVGAGI. Trimming cost V 8 bases and J 2 bases, with 15 bases left between them. CDR3 length equals 14 residues. The CDR3, as DNA: TGTGCCAGCGGGAGGGGGGCGGGTAACACTGAAGCTTTCTTT. Its translation: CASGRGAGNTEAFF.

This chain uses TRBV30 with TRBJ2-3, with 7 bases matching TRBD2. The J segment lost 0 bases and the V segment lost 3 bases, leaving 3 bases of the junction unmatched. The CDR3 spans 14 residues. CDR1 is GTSNPN and CDR2 is SVGIG in the germline V gene (reference sequence). The CDR3 sequence: CAWRGSGSTDTQYF. The CDR3 nucleotides read TGTGCCTGGAGAGGTAGCGGGAGCACAGATACGCAGTATTTT.

J is TRBJ2-2 and V is TRBV19; 14 bases match TRBD2. CDR1 is LNHDA and CDR2 is SQIVND in the germline V gene (reference sequence). This CDR3 has 17 residues. Losses at the gene ends were 5 bases for V and 5 bases for J; bases not matched to a gene: 7. CDR3 protein: CASSVTSGGAGTGELFF. The CDR3 nucleotides read TGTGCCAGTAGTGTGACTAGCGGGGGGGCCGGGACCGGGGAGCTGTTTTTT.

This clone was seen a handful of times. This chain connects TRBV29-1 to TRBJ1-2; D is perhaps TRBD1 (5 bases). This CDR3 is built from 17 residues. Germline loops: CDR1 SQVTM, CDR2 ANQGSEA. V dropped 3 bases and J dropped 7 bases, with 27 bases sitting between them. The CDR3 sequence: CSVDLAQGSYAAAGYTF. In nucleotides, the CDR3 is TGCAGCGTTGATCTTGCCCAGGGCTCCTACGCGGCGGCTGGCTACACCTTC.

V gene TRBV21-1 combines with J gene TRBJ2-7; TRBD2, the table's D call, was not compared with the DNA. TRBV21-1 is listed as a pseudogene. The length of the CDR3 is 15 residues. DNA of the CDR3: TGTGCCAGCAGCATTGGAAGGTCTGAGGGCTACGAGCAGTACTTC. Translating it yields CASSIGRSEGYEQYF.

CDR3 amino acids: CASPYPVRRVKNVKVYEQYF. The CDR3 bases are TGTGCCAGCCCATACCCCGTTCGGCGGGTCAAAAATGTGAAGGTCTACGAGCAGTACTTC. The V call is TRBV27, the J call TRBJ2-7; perhaps TRBD2 as D (5 bases). CDR1 MNHEY and CDR2 SMNVEV come from the germline V gene (reference sequence). V was pared by 8 bases and J by 3 bases, with 35 bases between. The CDR3 is 20 residues long.

The V and J genes are TRBV10-3 and TRBJ2-2; 8 nucleotides align to TRBD1. Germline trimming cut 9 bases from V and 8 bases from J; bases unmatched to any gene: 2. The CDR3 sequence is 11 residues long. Germline CDR1 is ENHRY and CDR2 is SYGVKD. Written as DNA, the CDR3 is TGTGCCATGCAGGGGGCGGGGGAGCTGTTTTTT. Protein product: CAMQGAGELFF.

The genes are TRBV2 and TRBJ1-3; 9 bases agree with TRBD1. The germline gives CDR1 SNHLY, CDR2 FYNNEI. The CDR3 totals 14 residues. V dropped 4 bases and J dropped 4; count of bases not matched to a gene: 2. The CDR3 is CASSGTGVGNTIYF. In DNA form, the CDR3 reads TGTGCCAGCAGTGGGACAGGGGTGGGAAACACCATATATTTT. The full variable domain, rest sourced from reference TRBV2 and TRBJ1-3, is EPEVTQTPSHQVTQMGQEVILRCVPISNHLYFYWYRQILGQKVEFLVSFYNNEISEKSEIFDDQFSVERPDGSNFTLKIRSTKLEDSAMYFCASSGTGVGNTIYFGEGSWLTVV.

The chain joins TRBV7-2 to TRBJ2-3; tentatively, D is TRBD1 (6 bases). Germline CDR1 reads SGHTA; CDR2 reads FQGNSA. The ends were cut back, 10 bases at V and 0 bases at J, with 14 bases in the middle. This CDR3 is 14 amino acids long. For the CDR3, the DNA is TGTGCCACCACCCAGGGGCCGAGCACAGATACGCAGTATTTT. This sequence encodes CATTQGPSTDTQYF.

This clone came up a few times. This sequence joins TRBV4-1 and TRBJ1-5; no definite D call. Germline CDR1 reads MGHRA; CDR2 reads YSYEKL. This CDR3 is built from 18 residues. The V end was cut by 4 bases, the J end by 1 base, with 20 bases between. The CDR3 is CASSPRGKGIASNQPQHF. Here the CDR3 DNA reads TGCGCCAGCAGCCCCCGGGGTAAGGGTATTGCGAGCAATCAGCCCCAGCATTTT.

This chain uses TRBV11-2 with TRBJ1-4, with D unclear. V lost 2 bases to trimming and J lost 2 bases, with 6 bases between them. Germline CDR1 is SGHAT and CDR2 is FQNNGV. This CDR3 comprises 14 residues. CDR3 coding DNA: TGTGCCAGCAGCTTAACAAAGACTAATGAAAAACTGTTTTTT. Translating it yields CASSLTKTNEKLFF.

The rearrangement links TRBV4-2 to TRBJ2-1, with 12 bases fitting TRBD2. Germline trimming cut 0 bases from V and 8 bases from J; bases unmatched to any gene: 5. This CDR3 is 16 amino acids long. The germline V gene encodes CDR1 LGHNA and CDR2 YNFKEQ. CDR3 protein: CASSQDRTSGIYEQFF. Here the CDR3 DNA reads TGTGCCAGCAGCCAAGATAGGACTAGCGGGATCTATGAGCAGTTCTTC.

The DNA for the CDR3 is TGTGCCAGCAGAGGACTAGCGGGGGGCGGAACCGGGGAGCTGTTTTTT. Its translation: CASRGLAGGGTGELFF. The chain employs TRBV7-9 and TRBJ2-2, with TRBD2 matching over 14 bases. The CDR3 totals 16 residues. Germline CDR1 and CDR2: SEHNR and FQNEAQ (reference sequence). The trim removed 6 bases at V and 5 bases at J, leaving 5 bases unmatched.

This clone was counted a single time. The chain links TRBV5-1 to TRBJ2-7; unclear D gene. The V gene's germline CDR1 is SGHRS and CDR2 YFSETQ. Trimming removed 2 bases from V and 6 bases from J, with 18 bases in between. The CDR3 consists of 15 residues. The CDR3 region has the DNA TGCGCCAGCAGCTTCGAATTGAGAGGAAAAGGCGAGCAGTACTTC. This encodes CASSFELRGKGEQYF. The entire variable domain, with the rest obtained from reference TRBV5-1 and TRBJ2-7, is as follows: KAGVTQTPRYLIKTRGQQVTLSCSPISGHRSVSWYQQTPGQGLQFLFEYFSETQRNKGNFPGRFSGRQFSNSRSEMNVSTLELGDSALYLCASSFELRGKGEQYFGPGTRLTVT.

The genes are TRBV6-5 and TRBJ2-5, with unresolved D. The J call is in doubt because the DNA end fits TRBJ2-7 better. The V gene's germline CDR1 is MNHEY and CDR2 SVGAGI. The CDR3 totals 15 residues. The CDR3 loop reads CASSYSKPLSYEQYF. The DNA of the CDR3 is TGTGCCAGCAGTTACTCGAAACCGTTATCCTACGAGCAGTACTTC.

This chain joins TRBV15 and TRBJ1-1; 8 nucleotides match TRBD1. The CDR3 covers 15 residues. The ends lost 6 bases at V and 2 bases at J; junction bases unmatched: 8. Germline V CDR1 and CDR2: LNHNV, YYDKDF (reference sequence). The CDR3 reads CATSFLSGGNTEAFF. The DNA for the CDR3 is TGTGCCACCAGTTTCTTGTCAGGGGGCAACACTGAAGCTTTCTTT.

The V gene is TRBV9, the J gene TRBJ2-5; TRBD1 aligns across 9 bases. Germline CDR1 is SGDLS and CDR2 is YYNGEE. J gave up 5 bases and V 0 bases, and 8 bases lay outside the gene matches. CDR3 length: 16 amino acids. The CDR3 DNA reads as TGTGCCAGCAGCGTAGCTCCCCGGGACAGGGTGGAGACCCAGTACTTC. Translated: CASSVAPRDRVETQYF.

The rearrangement links TRBV10-2 to TRBJ1-2; D perhaps matches TRBD1 (5 bases). Trimming shortened V by 2 bases and J by 8 bases, and 12 bases separated the two germline ends. This CDR3 has 13 residues. CDR1 is WSHSY, CDR2 SAAADI, per germline. This CDR3 reads CASSESLGAGYTF. The CDR3 region has the DNA TGCGCCAGCAGTGAGAGTCTTGGGGCAGGCTACACCTTC.

CDR3 sequence: CASSSSGGNYGYTF. CDR3 sequence (DNA): TGTGCCAGCAGCTCCTCAGGGGGCAACTATGGCTACACCTTC. This rearrangement joins TRBV7-6 to TRBJ1-2, with 8 bases aligning to TRBD1. The V gene's germline CDR1 is SGHVS and CDR2 FNYEAQ. The V segment lost 4 bases and the J segment 2 bases; nucleotides outside the gene matches: 3. The CDR3 runs 14 residues.